This T cell receptor beta chain was profiled in a study of PD-1 blockade in mismatch repair-deficient tumors (dated by TCRdb to about 2017). A note on the overall study: The trial enrolled 86 consecutive patients with more than ten mismatch repair-deficient cancer types between 2013 and 2016, all previously treated and progressing. Tumor-associated T cell clones in the peripheral blood of patients responding to PD-1 blockade were tracked using deep sequencing of TCR CDR3 regions.

Library preparation used the immunoSEQ multiplex PCR assay. In its TCRdb copy, this immuneACCESS table keeps in-frame sequences only and misses some clones. Where compared with another copy, unresolved V genes explain less than half of these, and the others have no known cause. The sample contains about 25,000 clones, roughly 84% of them found a single time. The biggest ten clones account for under 3.5% of the sample. According to the study, the label for this sample's time point signals: peripheral blood before pembrolizumab. Mismatch repair deficiency in every enrolled patient was established by polymerase chain reaction or immunohistochemistry. TCR sequencing was performed for a few patients who responded to pembrolizumab therapy. The phase II trial prospectively tested pembrolizumab PD-1 blockade in advanced mismatch repair-deficient cancers regardless of tissue of origin. Peripheral blood T cell samples were collected serially, before PD-1 blockade began and at several time points afterward. Blood sampling time points were reported as weeks after the first dose of pembrolizumab.

With respect to this clone: Its cognate antigen has yet to be identified. Within one base of it there is no much larger clone, and no base qualities were kept.

Study-wide findings and limitations: Clones residing in the tumor, which were often undetectable in blood before treatment, expanded quickly after pembrolizumab and then contracted, generally before radiologic responses.

Its CDR3 holds 13 amino acids, cysteine through phenylalanine. Only CDR3 DNA is held: 39 bases, read in frame from base 1. A distance of 6 bases separates the germline ends of V and J, which lose 0 bases and 3 bases respectively. From a lookup of the germline V gene, CDR1 and CDR2 are SGHTA and FQGTGA. This chain is built from TRBV7-3 and TRBJ2-7; matching of 5 bases hints at TRBD2 as the D gene. The clonotype comes from an adult with mismatch repair-deficient cancer. Sequenced material: PBMCs, taken before pembrolizumab treatment. The nucleotides read TGTGCCAGCAGCTTAACGGGAGACTACGAGCAGTACTTC. Translated, this gives CASSLTGDYEQYF. The entire variable domain, with the stretches around the CDR3 drawn from the reference TRBV7-3 and TRBJ2-7 proteins, is GAGVSQTPSNKVTEKGKYVELRCDPISGHTALYWYRQSLGQGPEFLIYFQGTGAADDSGLPNDRFFAVRPEGSVSTLKIQRTERGDSAVYLCASSLTGDYEQYFGPGTRLTVT.